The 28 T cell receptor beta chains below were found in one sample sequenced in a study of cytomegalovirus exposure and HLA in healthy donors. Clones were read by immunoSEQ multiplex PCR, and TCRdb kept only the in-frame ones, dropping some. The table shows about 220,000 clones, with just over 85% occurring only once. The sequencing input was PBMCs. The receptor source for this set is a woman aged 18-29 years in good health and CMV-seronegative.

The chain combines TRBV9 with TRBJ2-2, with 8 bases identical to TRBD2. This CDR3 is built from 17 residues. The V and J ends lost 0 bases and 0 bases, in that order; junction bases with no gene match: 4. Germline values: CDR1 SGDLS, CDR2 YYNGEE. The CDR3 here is CASSVARAGANTGELFF. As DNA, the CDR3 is TGTGCCAGCAGCGTAGCCCGAGCGGGAGCGAACACCGGGGAGCTGTTTTTT.

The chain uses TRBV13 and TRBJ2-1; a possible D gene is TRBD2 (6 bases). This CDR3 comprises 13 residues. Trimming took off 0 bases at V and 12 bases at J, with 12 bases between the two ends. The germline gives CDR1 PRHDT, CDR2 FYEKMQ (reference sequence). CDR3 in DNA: TGTGCCAGCAGCTTAGGCCTGGGGGGATGGCAGTTCTTC. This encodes CASSLGLGGWQFF.

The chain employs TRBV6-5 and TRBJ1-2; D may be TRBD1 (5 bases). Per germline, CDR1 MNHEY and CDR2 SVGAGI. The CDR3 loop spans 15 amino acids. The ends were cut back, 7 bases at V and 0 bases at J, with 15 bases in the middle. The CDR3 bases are TGTGCCAGCATCAGAAGACAGTCGGCTAACTATGGCTACACCTTC. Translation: CASIRRQSANYGYTF.

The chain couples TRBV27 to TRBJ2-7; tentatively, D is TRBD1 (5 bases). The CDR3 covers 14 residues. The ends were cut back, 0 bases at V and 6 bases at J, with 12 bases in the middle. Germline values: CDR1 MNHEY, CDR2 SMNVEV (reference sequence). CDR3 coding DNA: TGTGCCAGCAGTTTATCTTGGTTAACAGGCGAGCAGTACTTC. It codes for CASSLSWLTGEQYF.

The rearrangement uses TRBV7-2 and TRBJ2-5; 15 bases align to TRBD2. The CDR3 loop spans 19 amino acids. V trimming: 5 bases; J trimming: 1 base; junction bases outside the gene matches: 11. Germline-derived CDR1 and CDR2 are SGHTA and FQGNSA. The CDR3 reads CASSLKGLAGGPIQETQYF. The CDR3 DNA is TGTGCCAGCAGCCTAAAGGGACTAGCGGGAGGACCTATCCAAGAGACCCAGTACTTC. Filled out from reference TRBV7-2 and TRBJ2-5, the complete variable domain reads GAGVSQSPSNKVTEKGKDVELRCDPISGHTALYWYRQSLGQGLEFLIYFQGNSAPDKSGLPSDRFSAERTGGSVSTLTIQRTQQEDSAVYLCASSLKGLAGGPIQETQYFGPGTRLLVL.

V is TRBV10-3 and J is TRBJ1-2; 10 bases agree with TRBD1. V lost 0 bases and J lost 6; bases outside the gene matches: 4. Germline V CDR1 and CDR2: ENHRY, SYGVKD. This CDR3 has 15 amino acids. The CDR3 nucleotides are TGTGCCATCAGTGAGTCGAGGACAGGGGGAGATGGCTACACCTTC. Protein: CAISESRTGGDGYTF.

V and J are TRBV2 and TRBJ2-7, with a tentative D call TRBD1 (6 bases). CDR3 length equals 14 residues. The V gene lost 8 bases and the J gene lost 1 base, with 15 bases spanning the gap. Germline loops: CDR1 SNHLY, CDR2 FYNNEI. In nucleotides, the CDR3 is TGTGCCAGCGGCGAGGCAGGGGCGTCCTACGAGCAGTACTTC. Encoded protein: CASGEAGASYEQYF.

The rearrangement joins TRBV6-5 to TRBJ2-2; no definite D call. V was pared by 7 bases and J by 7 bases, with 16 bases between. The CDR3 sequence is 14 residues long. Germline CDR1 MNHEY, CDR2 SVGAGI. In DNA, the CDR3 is TGTGCCAGCAAACCTGCACCCTCCAGCGGGGAGCTGTTTTTT. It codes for CASKPAPSSGELFF.

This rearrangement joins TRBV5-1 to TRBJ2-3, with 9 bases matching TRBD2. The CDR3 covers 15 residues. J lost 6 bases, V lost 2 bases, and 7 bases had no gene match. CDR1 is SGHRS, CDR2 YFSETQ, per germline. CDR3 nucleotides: TGCGCCAGCAGCTTCAGCTCTAGCGGGATTGATACGCAGTATTTT. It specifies CASSFSSSGIDTQYF.

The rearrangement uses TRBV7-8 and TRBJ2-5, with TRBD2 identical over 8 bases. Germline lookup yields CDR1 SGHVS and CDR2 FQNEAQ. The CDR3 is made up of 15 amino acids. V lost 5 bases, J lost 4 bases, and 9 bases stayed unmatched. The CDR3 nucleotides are TGTGCCAGCAGCGGAGGGACTAGGAGGCCAGAGACCCAGTACTTC. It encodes CASSGGTRRPETQYF.

The CDR3 here is CASNLRGSQYF. DNA of the CDR3: TGTGCCAGCAACCTGAGAGGTTCCCAGTACTTC. The chain recombines TRBV7-8 with TRBJ2-5; D ambiguous. Trimming removed 7 bases from V and 9 bases from J, with 12 bases in between. CDR3 length: 11 residues. CDR1 and CDR2 from the germline V gene are SGHVS and FQNEAQ.

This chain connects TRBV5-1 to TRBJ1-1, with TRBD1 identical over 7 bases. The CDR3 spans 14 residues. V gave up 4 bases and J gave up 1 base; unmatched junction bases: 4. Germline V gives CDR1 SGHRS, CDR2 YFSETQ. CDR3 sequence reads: CASSLTGRNTEAFF. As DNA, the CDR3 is TGCGCCAGCAGCCTGACAGGGCGGAACACTGAAGCTTTCTTT.

The CDR3 sequence is CASSEIGTGGGLAMGEQYF. CDR3 coding DNA: TGTGCCAGCAGTGAAATAGGGACAGGTGGGGGACTAGCGATGGGGGAGCAGTACTTC. This rearrangement joins TRBV6-1 to TRBJ2-7, with 10 bases that match TRBD2. The CDR3 length is 19 residues. The germline CDR1 and CDR2 sequences are MNHNS and SASEGT. With 2 bases clipped from V and 7 bases from J, the junction kept 20 bases outside the gene matches.

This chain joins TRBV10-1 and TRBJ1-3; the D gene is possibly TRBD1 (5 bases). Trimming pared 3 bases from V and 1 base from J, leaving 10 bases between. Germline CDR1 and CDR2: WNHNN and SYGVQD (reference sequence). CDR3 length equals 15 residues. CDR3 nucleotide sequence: TGCGCCAGCAGTGAACGGACACAGTCTGGAAACACCATATATTTT. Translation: CASSERTQSGNTIYF.

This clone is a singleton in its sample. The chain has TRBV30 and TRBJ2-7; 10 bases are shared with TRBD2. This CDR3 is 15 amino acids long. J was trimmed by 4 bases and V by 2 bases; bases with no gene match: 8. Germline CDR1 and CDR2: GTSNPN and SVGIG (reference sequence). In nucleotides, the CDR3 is TGTGCCTGGAGTCCGAGCGGGAGGGTTCGGTACGAGCAGTACTTC. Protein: CAWSPSGRVRYEQYF.

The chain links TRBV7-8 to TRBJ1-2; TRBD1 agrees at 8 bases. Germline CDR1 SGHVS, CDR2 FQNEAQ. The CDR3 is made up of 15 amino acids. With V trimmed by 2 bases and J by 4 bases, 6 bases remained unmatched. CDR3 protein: CASSLTGTGGYGYTF. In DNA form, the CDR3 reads TGTGCCAGCAGCTTAACCGGGACAGGAGGCTATGGCTACACCTTC. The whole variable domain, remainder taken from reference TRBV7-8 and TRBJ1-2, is GAGVSQSPRYKVAKRGQDVALRCDPISGHVSLFWYQQALGQGPEFLTYFQNEAQLDKSGLPSDRFFAERPEGSVSTLKIQRTQQEDSAVYLCASSLTGTGGYGYTFGSGTRLTVV.

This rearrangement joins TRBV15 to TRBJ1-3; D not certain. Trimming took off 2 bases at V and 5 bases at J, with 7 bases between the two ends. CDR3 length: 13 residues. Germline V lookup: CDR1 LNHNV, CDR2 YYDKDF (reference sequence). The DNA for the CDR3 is TGTGCCACCAGCAGATCCAAAAGAAACACCATATATTTT. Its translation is CATSRSKRNTIYF.

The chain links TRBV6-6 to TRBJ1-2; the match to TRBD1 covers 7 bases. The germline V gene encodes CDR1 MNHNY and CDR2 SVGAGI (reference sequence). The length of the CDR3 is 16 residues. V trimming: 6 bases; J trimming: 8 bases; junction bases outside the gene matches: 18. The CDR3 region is CASSQATTGAKGGYTF. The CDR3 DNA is TGTGCCAGCAGCCAGGCAACCACAGGGGCTAAGGGAGGCTACACCTTC.

The CDR3 region has the DNA TGTGCCAGCAGCTTAATAGGGACTAGCGGGAGGGAAGAGACCCAGTACTTC. It encodes CASSLIGTSGREETQYF. The chain combines TRBV5-6 with TRBJ2-5; 16 nucleotides line up with TRBD2. Germline V gene lookup returns CDR1 SGHDT and CDR2 YYEEEE. This CDR3 spans 17 amino acids. J gave up 3 bases and V 2 bases, and 4 bases lay outside the gene matches.

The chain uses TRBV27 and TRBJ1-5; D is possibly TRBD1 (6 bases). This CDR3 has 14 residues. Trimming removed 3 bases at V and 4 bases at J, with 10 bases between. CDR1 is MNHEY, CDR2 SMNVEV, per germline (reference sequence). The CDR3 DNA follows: TGTGCCAGCAGTTTGACAGGCAGGAATCAGCCCCAGCATTTT. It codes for CASSLTGRNQPQHF.

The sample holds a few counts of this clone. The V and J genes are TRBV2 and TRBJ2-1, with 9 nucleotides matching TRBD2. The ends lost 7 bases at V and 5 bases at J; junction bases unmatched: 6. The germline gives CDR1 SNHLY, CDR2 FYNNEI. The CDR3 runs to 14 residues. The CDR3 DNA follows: TGTGCCAGCAACCTACTAGCGGGTCACAATGAGCAGTTCTTC. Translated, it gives CASNLLAGHNEQFF.

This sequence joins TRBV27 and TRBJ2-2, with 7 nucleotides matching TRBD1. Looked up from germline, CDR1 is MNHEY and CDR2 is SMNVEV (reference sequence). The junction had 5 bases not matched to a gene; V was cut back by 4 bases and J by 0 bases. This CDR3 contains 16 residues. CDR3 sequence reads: CASSSLGGANTGELFF. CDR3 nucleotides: TGTGCCAGCAGTTCCCTAGGGGGCGCGAACACCGGGGAGCTGTTTTTT.

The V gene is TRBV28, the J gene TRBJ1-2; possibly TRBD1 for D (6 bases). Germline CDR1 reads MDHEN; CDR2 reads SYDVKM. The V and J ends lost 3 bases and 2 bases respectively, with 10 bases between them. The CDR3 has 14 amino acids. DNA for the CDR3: TGTGCCAGCAGTTTGGGTCAGGGGAACTATGGCTACACCTTC. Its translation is CASSLGQGNYGYTF.

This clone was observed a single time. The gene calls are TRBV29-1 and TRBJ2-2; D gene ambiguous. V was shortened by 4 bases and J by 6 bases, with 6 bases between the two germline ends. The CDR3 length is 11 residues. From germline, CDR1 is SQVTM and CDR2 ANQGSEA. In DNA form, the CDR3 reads TGCAGCGTTGTAGCCTCCGGGGAGCTGTTTTTT. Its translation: CSVVASGELFF.

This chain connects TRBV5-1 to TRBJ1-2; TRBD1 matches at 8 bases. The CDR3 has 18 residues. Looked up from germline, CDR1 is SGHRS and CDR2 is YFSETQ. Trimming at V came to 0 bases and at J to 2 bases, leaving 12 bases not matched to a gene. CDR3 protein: CASSLGGQGWNRNYGYTF. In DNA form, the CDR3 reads TGCGCCAGCAGCTTGGGTGGACAGGGCTGGAATAGGAACTATGGCTACACCTTC.

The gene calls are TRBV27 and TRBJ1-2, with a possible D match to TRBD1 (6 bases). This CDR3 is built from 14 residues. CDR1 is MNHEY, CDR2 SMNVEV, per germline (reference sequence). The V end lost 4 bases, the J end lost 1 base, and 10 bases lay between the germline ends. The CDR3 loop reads CASSSRGGNYGYTF. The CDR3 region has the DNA TGTGCCAGCAGTTCCCGAGGGGGTAACTATGGCTACACCTTC.

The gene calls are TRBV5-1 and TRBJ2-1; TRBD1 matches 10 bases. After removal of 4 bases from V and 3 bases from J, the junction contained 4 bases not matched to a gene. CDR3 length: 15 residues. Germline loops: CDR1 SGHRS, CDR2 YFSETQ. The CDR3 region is CASSGGTGVYNEQFF. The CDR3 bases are TGCGCCAGCAGCGGAGGGACAGGGGTCTACAATGAGCAGTTCTTC.

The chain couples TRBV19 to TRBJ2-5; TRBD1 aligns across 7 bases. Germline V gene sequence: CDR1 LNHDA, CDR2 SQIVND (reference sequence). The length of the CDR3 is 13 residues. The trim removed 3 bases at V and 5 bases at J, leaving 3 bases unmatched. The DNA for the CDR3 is TGTGCCAGTAGTATTCCGGGACAGGAGACCCAGTACTTC. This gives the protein CASSIPGQETQYF.